The table lists the clone carrying this T cell receptor beta chain with a few counts. These data belong to a study of blood T cell repertoires in COVID-19. Study at large: Italy, Spain and the United States were the sources of the convalescent and acute COVID-19 samples. PBMCs, B-cell-depleted T cells, or T cells were the source of the cDNA or gDNA that made up the material.

The CDR3 runs 15 residues. Trimming cost V 3 bases and J 6 bases; bases outside gene matches: 9. Germline lookup yields CDR1 SGHRS and CDR2 YFSETQ. In the original workflow: Cell counts per sample came from amplifying reference gene primers. This table comes from immunoSEQ multiplex PCR, and its TCRdb copy is limited to in-frame clones, with some not included. For V, J and clone size, that table is used; D and trimming come from the DNA. Among some 250,000 clones listed, roughly 88% were seen once. The clonotype was recovered from an elderly man with acute or convalescent COVID-19. The chain has TRBV5-1 and TRBJ2-7, with TRBD1 identical over 10 bases. Sequenced: peripheral blood. CDR3 DNA sequence: TGCGCCAGCAGCTGGGGACAGGGGACGGTTGGCGAGCAGTACTTC. Amino acids: CASSWGQGTVGEQYF.